This T cell receptor beta chain was sequenced for a study of tumor-infiltrating lymphocytes in primary liver carcinoma. Study background: Patients underwent surgical resection for primary liver carcinoma. Ranging in age from 30 to 69 years, the patients were men and women. Study observations and caveats: Tumor-adjacent and tumor-blood pairs overlapped less than tumor region pairs did. There was no comparison of CD4+ and CD8+ repertoires, as samples were bulk unsorted.

This clonotype appeared many times. Its matching antigen is unknown. The length of the CDR3 is 16 residues. Germline-derived CDR1 and CDR2 are SGHAT and FQNNGV. J gave up 0 bases and V 5 bases, and 7 bases lay outside the gene matches. Unsorted whole blood yielded the blood RNA, and germline DNA was also extracted. Using a constant-region primer together with ProtoScript II reverse transcriptase, TCR beta cDNA was made from 500 ng of total RNA. TCR beta libraries came from three nested multiplex PCR rounds using slightly modified ARM-PCR. Researchers ran the first two PCR rounds for approximately 10 cycles each with TRBV1-TRBV30 forward primers and a C-beta reverse primer. In TCRdb, the multiplex PCR reads were re-called with MiXCR into one record per CDR3 protein. The table shows about 200,000 distinct CDR3 sequences, with less than 75% occurring only once.

Sequencing was performed on peripheral blood. This TCR derives from a woman aged 55 to 70 with primary liver carcinoma and hepatitis B virus infection. V is TRBV11-2 and J is TRBJ2-7; TRBD2 agrees at 10 bases. CDR3 DNA sequence: TGTGCCAGCAGCCGAGTAGCGGGAGGCCCCTCCTACGAGCAGTACTTC. Translated, it gives CASSRVAGGPSYEQYF.